This entry is about one T cell receptor (beta chain). The sample belongs to a study of blood T cell repertoires in COVID-19. Overall study: Collection of acute and convalescent COVID-19 samples took place in the United States, Italy and Spain. From T cells, B-cell-depleted T cells, or PBMCs came the material, which was cDNA or gDNA.

V lost 1 base and J lost 0, with 12 bases in between. Germline loops: CDR1 LGHNA, CDR2 YSLEER. This CDR3 has 16 amino acids. Original data processing: By means of reference gene primer amplification, nucleated cell counts were estimated. Libraries were prepared by immunoSEQ multiplex PCR; TCRdb keeps only in-frame clonotypes and omits some of them. That table furnishes V, J and clone size, whereas the DNA furnished D and trimming. The sample holds approximately 70,000 clones, 75% to 90% seen once. Sequenced sample: peripheral blood. The chain couples TRBV4-3 to TRBJ1-2; no clear D. The sequence came from a human donor in a cohort sampled during active COVID-19. CDR3 DNA: TGCGCCAGCAGCCAAGGACTGCAGTTAGCTAACTATGGCTACACCTTC. This codes for CASSQGLQLANYGYTF.